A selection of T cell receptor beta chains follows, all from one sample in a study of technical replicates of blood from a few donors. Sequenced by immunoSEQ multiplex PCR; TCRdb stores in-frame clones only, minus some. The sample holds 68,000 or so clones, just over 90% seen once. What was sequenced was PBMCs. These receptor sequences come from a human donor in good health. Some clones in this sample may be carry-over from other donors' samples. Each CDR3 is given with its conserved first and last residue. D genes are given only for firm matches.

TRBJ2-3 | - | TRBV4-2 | TGTGCCAGCAGCGAGCGGGTAGACACAGATACGCAGTATTTT | CASSERVDTDTQYF
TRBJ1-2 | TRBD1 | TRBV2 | TGTGCCAGCAGAGTCGGAACAGGGGTTGGCTACACCTTC | CASRVGTGVGYTF
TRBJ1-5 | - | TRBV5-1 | TGCGCCAGCAGCCACGGTAGTAATCAGCCCCAGCATTTT | CASSHGSNQPQHF
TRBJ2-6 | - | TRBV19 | TGTGCCAGTTCGACAGGTTACTCTGGGGCCAACGTCCTGACTTTC | CASSTGYSGANVLTF
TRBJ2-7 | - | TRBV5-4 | TGTGCCAGCAGCTGGACGGGACTGATGGACGAGCAGTACTTC | CASSWTGLMDEQYF
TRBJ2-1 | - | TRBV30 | TGTGCCTCCTCCGTAGGACTCCAAGCCACCTACAATGAGCAGTTCTTC | CASSVGLQATYNEQFF
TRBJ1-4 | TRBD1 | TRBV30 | TGTGCCTGGAGTGGTACAGGGGGAACCCAAAAACTGTTTTTT | CAWSGTGGTQKLFF
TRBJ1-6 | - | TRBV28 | TGTGCCAGCAGCCACTTAGCGACAGGTTATAATTCACCCCTCCACTTT | CASSHLATGYNSPLHF
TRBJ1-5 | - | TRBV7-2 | TGTGCCAGCAGCAACTCTGACAGAAATCAGCCCCAGCATTTT | CASSNSDRNQPQHF
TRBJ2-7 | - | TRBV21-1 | TGTGCCAGCAGCAGTGGGGACAGGGACTCCTACGAGCAGTACTTC | CASSSGDRDSYEQYF
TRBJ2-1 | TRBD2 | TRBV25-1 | TGTGCCAGCAGGGCTATGCGGGGGACCTACAATGAGCAGTTCTTC | CASRAMRGTYNEQFF
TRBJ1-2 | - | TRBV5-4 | TGTGCCAGCAGCCCAGACCTAAGCGGGTATGGCTACACCTTC | CASSPDLSGYGYTF
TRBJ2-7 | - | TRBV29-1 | TGCAGCTTATGGACTCTCCACGAGCAGTACTTC | CSLWTLHEQYF
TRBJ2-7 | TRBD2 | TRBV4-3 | TGCGCCAGCAGCCTGCGACTAGCGGGGGACTACGAGCAGTACTTC | CASSLRLAGDYEQYF
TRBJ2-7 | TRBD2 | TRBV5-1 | TGCGCCAGCAGCTGGACTAGCGGGAGTCTCCACGAGCAGTACTTC | CASSWTSGSLHEQYF
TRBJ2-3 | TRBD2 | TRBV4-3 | TGCGCCAGCAGCCCACGCCTAGCGGGGGAAACGCAGTATTTT | CASSPRLAGETQYF
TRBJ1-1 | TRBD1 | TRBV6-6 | TGTGCCAGCAGTTTTACCGGGACAGTGAACACTGAAGCTTTCTTT | CASSFTGTVNTEAFF
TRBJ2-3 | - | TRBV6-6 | TGTGCCAGCAGGGGCACCCGCACAGATACGCAGTATTTT | CASRGTRTDTQYF
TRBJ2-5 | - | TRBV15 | TGTGCCACCAGCAGCGGGACACGGGAGACCCAGTACTTC | CATSSGTRETQYF